These 12 T cell receptor beta chains originate from one sample sequenced in a study listed by TCRdb under 2016. The receptor library was made with RT-PCR. Sequenced using an Illumina MiSeq. The public reads were reprocessed in TCRdb via fastp at Q25 and MiXCR, keeping in-frame beta chains. When rows share a CDR3 protein, they turn into one entry using the most common DNA and genes. A total of about 680,000 distinct CDR3 sequences appear in this sample, 13% to 15% of them only once. The top ten clones comprise roughly 3.9% of the sample. The sample taken for sequencing was memory CD4+ T cells from blood. The receptors here all came from a female donor in good health, serving as a healthy control.

This clonotype came up a few times. The V and J genes are TRBV5-6 and TRBJ1-5; D is unresolved. The V end lost 4 bases, the J end lost 5 bases, and 10 bases lay between the germline ends. The germline V gene encodes CDR1 SGHDT and CDR2 YYEEEE. The CDR3 runs to 13 residues. The CDR3 loop is CASSRTPDQPQHF. The CDR3 DNA sequence: TGTGCCAGCAGCCGGACTCCCGATCAGCCCCAGCATTTT. Full variable domain (remainder filled in from reference TRBV5-6 and TRBJ1-5): DAGVTQSPTHLIKTRGQQVTLRCSPKSGHDTVSWYQQALGQGPQFIFQYYEEEERQRGNFPDRFSGHQFPNYSSELNVNALLLGDSALYLCASSRTPDQPQHFGDGTRLSIL.

This clonotype has more than one count but fewer than ten. This chain joins TRBV7-2 and TRBJ2-7; weak D call: TRBD2 (7 bases). This CDR3 is built from 14 residues. Between the trimmed V and J ends, which lost 5 bases and 6 bases, there was a span of 17 bases. Germline V gene data show CDR1 as SGHTA and CDR2 as FQGNSA. The CDR3 sequence is CASSPDWGGSEQYF. The CDR3 coding sequence is TGTGCCAGCAGCCCCGACTGGGGGGGCTCCGAGCAGTACTTC.

This clonotype was observed many times. The chain recombines TRBV5-6 with TRBJ2-7, with 10 bases aligning to TRBD2. The CDR3 is made up of 15 amino acids. Trimming took 4 bases from V and 1 from J; bases not matched to a gene: 5. Germline CDR1 and CDR2: SGHDT and YYEEEE. CDR3 residues: CASSRTSGISYEQYF. In DNA form, the CDR3 reads TGTGCCAGCAGCCGGACTAGCGGCATTTCCTACGAGCAGTACTTC.

For the CDR3, the DNA is TGCAGTGCTGGGGAAGTGGACAGGGGATTAAACGAGCAGTACTTC. This gives the protein CSAGEVDRGLNEQYF. J is TRBJ2-7 and V is TRBV20-1, with TRBD1 matching 9 bases. This CDR3 is 15 amino acids long. J was trimmed by 5 bases and V by 5 bases; bases with no gene match: 13. Germline V CDR1 and CDR2: DFQATT, SNEGSKA (reference sequence).

In this sample, this clonotype turned up many times. This chain's CDR3 is CASNPQGDTYNEQFF. Written as DNA, the CDR3 is TGTGCCAGCAACCCACAGGGGGACACCTACAATGAGCAGTTCTTC. The gene calls are TRBV7-2 and TRBJ2-1, with 8 bases aligning to TRBD1. CDR1 and CDR2 from the germline V gene are SGHTA and FQGNSA. This CDR3 contains 15 residues. With V trimmed by 7 bases and J by 2 bases, 7 bases remained unmatched.

The chain links TRBV6-5 to TRBJ2-1; D may be TRBD1 (6 bases). The germline V gene encodes CDR1 MNHEY and CDR2 SVGAGI. This CDR3 region has 15 residues. V was pared by 2 bases and J by 3 bases, with 11 bases between. The CDR3 DNA reads as TGTGCCAGCAGTTACGACAGGTTGAGCTACAATGAGCAGTTCTTC. Its protein product is CASSYDRLSYNEQFF.

This clonotype was seen ten or more times. The chain combines TRBV12-3 or TRBV12-4 with TRBJ2-3; 8 bases align to TRBD2. J was trimmed by 2 bases and V by 10 bases; bases with no gene match: 8. The CDR3 is 14 amino acids. The CDR3 nucleotides read TGTGCCACCCGCCGGGGACTAGACACAGATACGCAGTATTTT. It specifies CATRRGLDTDTQYF.

The chain links TRBV2 to TRBJ2-3; D is unresolved. V lost 4 bases and J lost 2, with 10 bases in between. Looked up from germline, CDR1 is SNHLY and CDR2 is FYNNEI. The CDR3 covers 14 residues. The CDR3 nucleotides are TGTGCCAGCAGTGGTCTCCACGCCACAGATACGCAGTATTTT. This encodes CASSGLHATDTQYF.

This clonotype was seen a few times. The chain is built from TRBV7-3 and TRBJ2-1, with unresolved D. This CDR3 region has 15 residues. Germline V gene sequence: CDR1 SGHTA, CDR2 FQGTGA. V lost 3 bases and J 0 bases, leaving 9 bases between the germline ends. CDR3 in DNA: TGTGCCAGCAGCTTTAGGAAAAGCTCCTACAATGAGCAGTTCTTC. Its translation: CASSFRKSSYNEQFF. The variable domain in full, completed from reference TRBV7-3 and TRBJ2-1, reads GAGVSQTPSNKVTEKGKYVELRCDPISGHTALYWYRQSLGQGPEFLIYFQGTGAADDSGLPNDRFFAVRPEGSVSTLKIQRTERGDSAVYLCASSFRKSSYNEQFFGPGTRLTVL.

The genes are TRBV20-1 and TRBJ1-2, with D unresolved. V lost 6 bases and J lost 8, with 16 bases in between. CDR1 is DFQATT, CDR2 SNEGSKA, per germline (reference sequence). The CDR3 runs to 12 residues. DNA of the CDR3: TGCAGTGCCCCGGGCGCGGGTGGCGGCTACACCTTC. Translation gives CSAPGAGGGYTF.

This clonotype has only a few counts. This rearrangement joins TRBV5-1 to TRBJ1-1; D might be TRBD1 (5 bases). The CDR3 runs 15 residues. V lost 2 bases and J lost 6, with 17 bases in between. Germline CDR1 reads SGHRS; CDR2 reads YFSETQ. The CDR3 DNA follows: TGCGCCAGCAGCTTATCCCCGGGGGGGTTGTCTGAAGCTTTCTTT. Translation gives CASSLSPGGLSEAFF.

The V and J genes are TRBV7-2 and TRBJ1-5, with D unresolved. Trimming removed 6 bases from V and 6 bases from J, with 9 bases in between. The CDR3 consists of 12 residues. Germline CDR1 reads SGHTA; CDR2 reads FQGNSA. The CDR3 is CASRLPPQPQHF. CDR3 DNA sequence: TGTGCCAGCAGATTACCCCCTCAGCCCCAGCATTTT.